The text below deals with one T cell receptor (beta chain). Seattle patients were enrolled during active infection and followed longitudinally. The data belong to a study of blood T cell repertoires in COVID-19. As for the study in general: Material from acute and convalescent COVID-19 was sourced from the United States, Italy and Spain. T cells, B-cell-depleted T cells, or PBMCs provided the cDNA or gDNA that served as material.

The V gene's germline CDR1 is SGDLS and CDR2 YYNGEE. The V and J ends lost 4 bases and 5 bases respectively, with 22 bases between them. This CDR3 spans 16 amino acids. Under the authors' procedure: Using reference gene primer amplification, nucleated cell counts were estimated. Using immunoSEQ multiplex PCR, the repertoire was profiled, and TCRdb retains in-frame clones only, with some absent. Clonal size and the V and J genes are those of that table, whereas D and trimming came from the DNA. Of 180,000 or so clones detected, roughly 88% appear once; the ten largest clones hold about 7%. This chain connects TRBV9 to TRBJ2-7, with D possibly being TRBD2 (5 bases). The sequence was obtained from a woman between 40 and 55 years old with COVID-19, enrolled during active disease. Source material: peripheral blood. CDR3 coding DNA: TGTGCCAGCAGCCCCGGGATGAGGGCCCAAGAACACGAGCAGTACTTC. It translates to CASSPGMRAQEHEQYF.